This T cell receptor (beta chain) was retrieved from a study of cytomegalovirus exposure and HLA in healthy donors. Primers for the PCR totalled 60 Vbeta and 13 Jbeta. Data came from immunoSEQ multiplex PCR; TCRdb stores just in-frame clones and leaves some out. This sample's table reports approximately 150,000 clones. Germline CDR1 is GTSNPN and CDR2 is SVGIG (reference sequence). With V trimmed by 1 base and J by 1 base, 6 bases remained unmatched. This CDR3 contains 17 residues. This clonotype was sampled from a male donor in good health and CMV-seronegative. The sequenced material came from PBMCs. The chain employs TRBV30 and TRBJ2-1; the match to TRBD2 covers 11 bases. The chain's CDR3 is CAWSDSASGRSYNEQFF. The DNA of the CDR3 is TGTGCCTGGAGTGATTCCGCTAGCGGGAGGTCCTACAATGAGCAGTTCTTC.